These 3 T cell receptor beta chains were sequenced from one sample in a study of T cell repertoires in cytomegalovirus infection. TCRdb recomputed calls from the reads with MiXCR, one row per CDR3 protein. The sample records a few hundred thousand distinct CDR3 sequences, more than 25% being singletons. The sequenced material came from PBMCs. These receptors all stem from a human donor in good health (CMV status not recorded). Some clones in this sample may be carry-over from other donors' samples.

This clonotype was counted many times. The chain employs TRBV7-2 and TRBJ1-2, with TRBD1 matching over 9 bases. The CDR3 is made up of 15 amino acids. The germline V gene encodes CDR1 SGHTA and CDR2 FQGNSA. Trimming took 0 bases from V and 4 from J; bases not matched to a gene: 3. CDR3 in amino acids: CASSLAEGQGYGYTF. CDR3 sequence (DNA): TGTGCCAGCAGCTTAGCAGAGGGACAGGGCTATGGCTACACCTTC.

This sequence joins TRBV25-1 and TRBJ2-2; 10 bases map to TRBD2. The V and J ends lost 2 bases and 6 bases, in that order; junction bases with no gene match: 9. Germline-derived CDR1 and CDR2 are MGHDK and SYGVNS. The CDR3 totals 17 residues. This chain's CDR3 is CASSEGLAAPRAGELFF. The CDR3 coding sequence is TGTGCCAGCAGTGAAGGACTAGCGGCTCCGCGGGCCGGGGAGCTGTTTTTT.

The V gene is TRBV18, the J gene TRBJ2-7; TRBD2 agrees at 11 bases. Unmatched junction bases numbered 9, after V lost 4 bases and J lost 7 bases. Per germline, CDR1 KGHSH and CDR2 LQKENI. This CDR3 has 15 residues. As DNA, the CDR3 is TGTGCCAGCTCACGGACTAGCGGGTCAGTCGTTGAGCAGTACGTC. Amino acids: CASSRTSGSVVEQYV.